This record concerns one T cell receptor (beta chain) sequence. Using immunoSEQ multiplex PCR, the repertoire was profiled, and TCRdb retains in-frame clones only, with some absent. Of about 230,000 clones detected, over 80% appear once; the ten largest clones hold around 1.3%. Germline V CDR1 and CDR2: MNHEY, SMNVEV (reference sequence). Trimming removed 5 bases from V and 0 bases from J, with 8 bases in between. This CDR3 is 14 amino acids long. The source of the sample is a study of blood T cell repertoires in COVID-19. Enrolled during active infection, Seattle patients were then followed longitudinally.

The rearrangement joins TRBV27 to TRBJ2-1; D perhaps matches TRBD2 (5 bases). Sequencing was done on a sample of peripheral blood. The sequence derives from a woman aged 30 to 39 with COVID-19, enrolled during active disease. The CDR3 loop reads CASSEGGSYNEQFF. In nucleotides, the CDR3 is TGTGCCAGCAGTGAGGGTGGCTCCTACAATGAGCAGTTCTTC.